The clone carrying this T cell receptor beta chain was counted at least ten times. As yet, its antigen is unknown. The CDR3 is 17 residues long. Per the germline V gene, CDR1 is MGHRA and CDR2 is YSYEKL. The germline V and J ends were trimmed by 3 bases and 6 bases, with 24 bases remaining between them. The data were taken from a study of metastatic and nonmetastatic thyroid tumors. For the study at large: Repertoire comparison spanned blood and tumor or nodule tissue of malignant and benign thyroid patients.

Study conclusions and caveats: A significant increase in TCR beta diversity was reportedly seen in malignant thyroid tumors relative to benign nodules, in blood and tumor.

No treatment had been given to any patient before thyroid surgery. Original handling: To classify distant metastasis in papillary thyroid cancer, a model was built from CDR3 differences across clinicopathological groups. From the PCR reads, TCRdb re-called clones with MiXCR. The V and J calls follow TCRdb's processing rather than the paper's. The data hold about 59,000 clones, with roughly 16% observed a single time. This receptor was obtained from a male donor with papillary thyroid cancer or a benign thyroid nodule (not recorded which). Some clones in this sample may be carry-over from other donors' samples. Sequencing used blood. The rearrangement links TRBV4-1 to TRBJ2-7; D unclear. This CDR3 is CASSHETPGFRPSEQYF. CDR3 in DNA: TGCGCCAGCAGCCATGAAACCCCGGGCTTCCGTCCCTCCGAGCAGTACTTC.